The rows below give T cell receptor beta chains drawn from one sample of a study of CD8+CD57+ T cells in acquired aplastic anemia. MiXCR, run by TCRdb on the reads, gives a single entry per CDR3 protein. The table includes roughly 100,000 distinct CDR3 sequences, approximately 73% detected once. Material for sequencing was sorted CD4+, CD8+, or CD8+CD57+ T cells (not recorded which) from PBMCs. The receptor source for this set is a human donor with aplastic anemia. Each CDR3 is given with its conserved first and last residue. The D gene is left open where the match is weak. The listing skips clone size in some rows; elsewhere it reads once, few, many or a size class.

J | length | D | size | V | DNA | CDR3
TRBJ2-7 | 14 | . | . | TRBV7-9 | TGTGCCAGCAGCTCAGCGGAGGTCCCCTACGAGCAGTACTTC | CASSSAEVPYEQYF
TRBJ2-3 | 15 | TRBD2 | . | TRBV20-1 | TGCAGTGCTTGGACTAGCGGGGGAAACACAGATACGCAGTATTTT | CSAWTSGGNTDTQYF
TRBJ1-5 | 14 | . | . | TRBV20-1 | TGCAGTGCTACAGACAGAGCGGGCAATCAGCCCCAGCATTTT | CSATDRAGNQPQHF
TRBJ1-6 | 11 | . | once | TRBV2 | TGTGCCAGCAAGGGACTATCACCCCTCCACTTT | CASKGLSPLHF
TRBJ1-6 | 15 | TRBD1 | . | TRBV2 | TGTGCCAGCAGTGAAATGGGGACAGGGACTTCACCCCTCCACTTT | CASSEMGTGTSPLHF
TRBJ2-3 | 17 | TRBD2 | . | TRBV2 | TGTGCCAGCAGTGGGACTAGCGGGAGATTGGGCACAGATACGCAGTATTTT | CASSGTSGRLGTDTQYF
TRBJ2-7 | 17 | . | once | TRBV25-1 | TGTGCCAGCAGTGGAGACAGACTTGGTAAAAGATTCTACGAGCAGTACTTC | CASSGDRLGKRFYEQYF
TRBJ2-5 | 15 | . | . | TRBV2 | TGTGCCAGCAGGAACCGAACAGGGCAGTTAGAGACCCAGTACTTC | CASRNRTGQLETQYF
TRBJ2-7 | 12 | . | . | TRBV2 | TGTGCCAGCAGGTCGGGATACCCCGAGCAGTACTTC | CASRSGYPEQYF
TRBJ2-6 | 16 | . | . | TRBV29-1 | TGCAGCGTTGAAGAGGATGGGACATCCGGGGCCAACGTCCTGACTTTC | CSVEEDGTSGANVLTF
TRBJ1-1 | 11 | . | few | TRBV20-1 | TGCAGTGCTAGGTACCCCCGGGAAGCTTTCTTT | CSARYPREAFF
TRBJ2-2 | 12 | . | . | TRBV24-1 | TGTGCCACCAGAAAAGGCACCGGGGAGCTGTTTTTT | CATRKGTGELFF
TRBJ1-3 | 17 | . | few | TRBV5-6 | TGTGCCAGCAGCTTGGGACGGGCCTTTATCTCTGGAAACACCATATATTTT | CASSLGRAFISGNTIYF
TRBJ1-6 | 16 | TRBD1 | . | TRBV7-3 | TGTGCCAGCACTTCGGTGTCGGGACAGATTAATTCACCCCTCCACTTT | CASTSVSGQINSPLHF
TRBJ2-2 | 17 | . | few | TRBV11-2 | TGTGCCAGCAGCCAAAGGGGGAGGGTTTTGGGCACCGGGGAGCTGTTTTTT | CASSQRGRVLGTGELFF
TRBJ2-7 | 13 | . | many | TRBV5-1 | TGCGCCAGCAGCTTGGAGAGTATTTACGAGCAGTACTTC | CASSLESIYEQYF
TRBJ2-7 | 14 | TRBD2 | . | TRBV5-1 | TGCGCCAGCAGCTTAGGGGAGGGCCTTTACGAGCAGTACTTC | CASSLGEGLYEQYF
TRBJ2-7 | 10 | . | . | TRBV20-1 | TGCAGTGCTAGGGCGGGTGAGCAGTACTTC | CSARAGEQYF